The rows below give T cell receptor beta chains drawn from one sample of a study of T cells in Graves' hyperthyroidism and ophthalmopathy. TCRdb re-called the multiplex PCR reads through MiXCR, storing one row per CDR3 protein. The data contain around 620,000 distinct CDR3 sequences, 14% of them singletons. Sequences were obtained from blood. The origin of the receptors is a woman aged 18-29 years with Graves' ophthalmopathy. CDR3s include the opening cysteine and the closing phenylalanine or tryptophan. D genes are given only for firm matches. Clone sizes are given selectively: once, few, many, or a class where the clone is expanded.

d_gene,abundance,j_gene,v_gene,CDR3nt,CDR3aa
.,many,TRBJ2-5,TRBV7-2,TGTGCCAGCAGCTTAGCGGAAATGGAGACCCAGTACTTC,CASSLAEMETQYF
.,many,TRBJ2-4,TRBV28,TGTGCCAGCAGTTTAGAGGGAGAGGGTGCCAAAAACATTCAGTACTTC,CASSLEGEGAKNIQYF
TRBD1,few,TRBJ2-3,TRBV19,TGTGCCAGTAGTGTAACCGGGACAGATTTTTACACAGATACGCAGTATTTT,CASSVTGTDFYTDTQYF
.,many,TRBJ2-4,TRBV7-6,TGTGCCAGCAGCCCTGAGGCAGGGCGGTCTGACATTCAGTACTTC,CASSPEAGRSDIQYF
TRBD2,many,TRBJ2-3,TRBV27,TGTGCCAGCAGTTTATTTGGGCTAGCGGGAGGAATAGATACGCAGTATTTT,CASSLFGLAGGIDTQYF
TRBD2,many,TRBJ2-7,TRBV2,TGTGCCAGCAGTGAAGTGGCGGGAGACGAGCAGTACTTC,CASSEVAGDEQYF
TRBD2,.,TRBJ2-2,TRBV2,TGTGCCAGCAGTGGGACTAGCGGGAGGTACACCGGGGAGCTGTTTTTT,CASSGTSGRYTGELFF
TRBD2,.,TRBJ2-3,TRBV6-1,TGTGCCGGGGGGACTAGCGGCACAGATACGCAGTATTTT,CAGGTSGTDTQYF
.,many,TRBJ1-2,TRBV24-1,TGTGCCACCAGTGACCGGGGCTGGGCGTACACCTTC,CATSDRGWAYTF
TRBD2,many,TRBJ2-7,TRBV5-6,TGTGCCAGCAGCCCCGGGACTAGCCCACTCTACGAGCAGTACTTC,CASSPGTSPLYEQYF
.,.,TRBJ1-6,TRBV7-6,TGTGCCAGCAGCCTCATCACGGCGGCATTTTCCAATTCACCCCTCCACTTT,CASSLITAAFSNSPLHF
.,many,TRBJ1-1,TRBV28,TGTGCCAGCAGTTTATATGGCGACCTAGGGACTGAAGCTTTCTTT,CASSLYGDLGTEAFF
.,many,TRBJ1-2,TRBV2,TGTGCCAGCAGTGAACGGGGGGCGTTATATGGCTACACCTTC,CASSERGALYGYTF
.,many,TRBJ2-5,TRBV18,TGTGCCAGCTCACCCATGACCGGCCCCCAGGAGACCCAGTACTTC,CASSPMTGPQETQYF
TRBD2,.,TRBJ2-3,TRBV7-9,TGTGCCAGCAGCTCCGCTAGCGGGGGATCAGATACGCAGTATTTT,CASSSASGGSDTQYF
TRBD1,few,TRBJ1-5,TRBV30,TGTGCCTGGAGTGTACTTGGGACAGGGGGAAATCAGCCCCAGCATTTT,CAWSVLGTGGNQPQHF
TRBD1,many,TRBJ1-1,TRBV11-2,TGTGCCAGCAGCTTAGTACAGGGGTACGAAGCTTTCTTT,CASSLVQGYEAFF
TRBD1,few,TRBJ1-5,TRBV12-5,TGTGCTAGTGGTTTTGCTTTTCCGGGACAGCTCAATCAGCCCCAGCATTTT,CASGFAFPGQLNQPQHF
TRBD2,.,TRBJ2-3,TRBV4-2,TGTGCCAGCAGCGGCGGGACTAGCGGTGCCGATACGCAGTATTTT,CASSGGTSGADTQYF
TRBD1,few,TRBJ1-1,TRBV6-2/TRBV6-3,TGTGCCAGCACCCCAACTCAGGGGGTGGGCACTGAAGCTTTCTTT,CASTPTQGVGTEAFF
.,many,TRBJ2-1,TRBV20-1,TGCAGTGCTAGAGATTCCTCTAGCTCCTACAATGAGCAGTTCTTC,CSARDSSSSYNEQFF
.,.,TRBJ1-1,TRBV6-1,TGTGCCAGCAGAAAGCGGGAGGGTGACACTGAAGCTTTCTTT,CASRKREGDTEAFF
TRBD2,few,TRBJ2-1,TRBV12-3/TRBV12-4,TGTGCCAGCAGTTTTTTCACTAGCGTAACCCTCGAGCAGTTCTTC,CASSFFTSVTLEQFF
.,many,TRBJ2-1,TRBV30,TGTGCCTGGCGAGGGGTGGCCTACAATGAGCAGTTCTTC,CAWRGVAYNEQFF
.,many,TRBJ1-1,TRBV7-9,TGTGCCAGCAGCTTAGCCCCGGGCAGGAGCACTGAAGCTTTCTTT,CASSLAPGRSTEAFF
TRBD2,.,TRBJ2-1,TRBV4-3,TGCGCCAGCAGCCAAGATTACGCGGGAGGGGAGCAGTTCTTC,CASSQDYAGGEQFF
.,many,TRBJ2-7,TRBV6-1,TGTGCCAGCAGTGGGAATACACCGGGACGGATCTCCTACGAGCAGTACTTC,CASSGNTPGRISYEQYF
TRBD2,many,TRBJ2-1,TRBV13,TGTGCCAGCAGCCCATTTGCGGGAGGCCCCTACAATGAGCAGTTCTTC,CASSPFAGGPYNEQFF
.,many,TRBJ1-1,TRBV28,TGTGCCAGCAATGCCGGGGGAGGGTTAAACACTGAAGCTTTCTTT,CASNAGGGLNTEAFF
.,few,TRBJ1-2,TRBV19,TGTGCCAGTAGTAATGGGGCAGGGCAGGATGGCTACACCTTC,CASSNGAGQDGYTF
TRBD2,many,TRBJ2-1,TRBV7-2,TGTGCCAGCAGCTTAGTTCGGGGCGGGAGTTCCCCCAGCTCCTACAATGAGCAGTTCTTC,CASSLVRGGSSPSSYNEQFF
TRBD1,many,TRBJ2-5,TRBV6-1,TGTGCCACCCAACGACGGACAGGGCATGGAGAGACCCAGTACTTC,CATQRRTGHGETQYF
.,.,TRBJ2-1,TRBV6-5,TGTGCCAGCAGTTACTCGAATACCCCGACTGGCGGGACAAAAATAGCCCACAATGAGCAGTTCTTC,CASSYSNTPTGGTKIAHNEQFF
TRBD2,.,TRBJ2-7,TRBV2,TGTGCCAGCAGTCTGGGACTAGACTACGAGCAGTACTTC,CASSLGLDYEQYF
TRBD1,many,TRBJ2-3,TRBV12-3/TRBV12-4,TGTGCCAGCACCAAGTACGGGACAGGGGGCGATGATACGCAGTATTTT,CASTKYGTGGDDTQYF
TRBD1,many,TRBJ1-3,TRBV30,TGTGCCTGGAGTAGGGGACAGGTTATCTCTGGAAACACCATATATTTT,CAWSRGQVISGNTIYF
.,.,TRBJ1-1,TRBV5-1,TGCGCCAGCAGCTTGGCCGGCAGGGCGGGCACTGAAGCTTTCTTT,CASSLAGRAGTEAFF
.,many,TRBJ2-3,TRBV6-1,TGTGCCAGCAGTGACCCCCGCCGTTTCACAGATACGCAGTATTTT,CASSDPRRFTDTQYF
.,.,TRBJ2-3,TRBV27,TGTGCCAGCAGTTTCTTGTTGGGGCTAGCTGCTGATACGCAGTATTTT,CASSFLLGLAADTQYF
TRBD1,many,TRBJ2-1,TRBV20-1,TGCAGTGCTAGAGCCAGGGGGCGGAATGAGCAGTTCTTC,CSARARGRNEQFF
TRBD1,many,TRBJ1-1,TRBV11-1,TGTGCCAGCAGCTTAGGTGGACAGGGGTACACTGAAGCTTTCTTT,CASSLGGQGYTEAFF
.,.,TRBJ2-1,TRBV6-4,TGTGCCAGCAGCGGGTCGGACAATGAGCAGTTCTTC,CASSGSDNEQFF
TRBD1,many,TRBJ2-5,TRBV30,TGTGCCTGGGACAGGGGAAGGGGACAAGAGACCCAGTACTTC,CAWDRGRGQETQYF
.,many,TRBJ1-1,TRBV3-1,TGTGCCAGCAGCCCACAAGGCGCAGCCGCTGTGGGAGCTTTCTTT,CASSPQGAAAVGAFF
.,few,TRBJ1-6,TRBV7-9,TGTGCCAGCAGCTTGGCCGAGGGGAAGGCTTCACCCCTCCACTTT,CASSLAEGKASPLHF